One sample yielded the 10 T cell receptor beta chains listed below, sequenced in a study of blood T cell repertoires in COVID-19. Assay: immunoSEQ multiplex PCR; the TCRdb copy retains only in-frame clones and omits some. The table includes 200,000 to 300,000 clones, about 82% detected once. The sequenced sample was peripheral blood. The receptor source for this set is a man between 50 and 59 years old with COVID-19, enrolled during active disease.

This clone was found a few times. V is TRBV5-6 and J is TRBJ1-6; D is unclear. Germline-derived CDR1 and CDR2 are SGHDT and YYEEEE. The CDR3 totals 12 residues. Trimming stripped 4 bases from V and 7 bases from J, with 6 bases between. CDR3 loop: CASSVQNSPLHF. The CDR3 DNA reads as TGTGCCAGCAGCGTACAGAATTCACCCCTCCACTTT.

This clone occurred once. The chain carries TRBV20-1 and TRBJ2-3; D might be TRBD2 (7 bases). This CDR3 has 14 amino acids. V lost 3 bases and J lost 3, with 13 bases in between. Per the germline V gene, CDR1 is DFQATT and CDR2 is SNEGSKA (reference sequence). The CDR3 DNA sequence: TGCAGTGCTAGTGGGGCGGGGGCAACAGATACGCAGTATTTT. Amino acids: CSASGAGATDTQYF.

This rearrangement joins TRBV7-2 to TRBJ1-4; the D gene is possibly TRBD1 (5 bases). CDR1 and CDR2 from the germline V gene are SGHTA and FQGNSA. The CDR3 length is 15 residues. The germline V and J ends were trimmed by 5 bases and 0 bases, with 10 bases remaining between them. The CDR3 DNA follows: TGTGCCAGCAGCGTAACAGGAACAACTAATGAAAAACTGTTTTTT. It codes for CASSVTGTTNEKLFF.

V and J are TRBV5-1 and TRBJ2-1; D might be TRBD1 (6 bases). This CDR3 has 17 amino acids. In germline, CDR1 is SGHRS, CDR2 YFSETQ. Trimming left V 2 bases short and J 0 bases short, with 15 bases between. The CDR3 sequence: CASSFTTGGASYNEQFF. CDR3 nucleotides: TGCGCCAGCAGCTTTACGACAGGCGGAGCCTCCTACAATGAGCAGTTCTTC.

The rearrangement links TRBV6-5 to TRBJ1-4; 7 positions agree with TRBD1. CDR1 and CDR2 (germline): MNHEY, SVGAGI. Trimming cost V 6 bases and J 4 bases; bases outside gene matches: 8. The CDR3 is made up of 15 amino acids. The DNA for the CDR3 is TGTGCCAGCAGACTATCCGGGACAGTTAATGAAAAACTGTTTTTT. Protein sequence: CASRLSGTVNEKLFF.

The count of this clone is one. The CDR3 loop is CASSPGGTNTGELFF. DNA for the CDR3: TGCGCCAGCAGCCCGGGAGGTACGAACACCGGGGAGCTGTTTTTT. This rearrangement joins TRBV5-1 to TRBJ2-2; 7 nucleotides line up with TRBD2. Per germline, CDR1 SGHRS and CDR2 YFSETQ. The CDR3 extends over 15 amino acids. V was clipped by 4 bases and J by 0 bases; unmatched bases: 3.

This clone was seen only a few times. This chain joins TRBV4-1 and TRBJ1-1, with 9 bases that match TRBD1. Germline V gene data show CDR1 as MGHRA and CDR2 as YSYEKL. The CDR3 has 15 amino acids. The V and J ends lost 6 bases and 1 base, in that order; junction bases with no gene match: 6. The CDR3 protein is CASRGTGRTNTEAFF. The CDR3 region has the DNA TGCGCCAGCAGGGGGACAGGGCGCACGAACACTGAAGCTTTCTTT.

J is TRBJ1-4 and V is TRBV11-2, with TRBD1 matching 8 bases. V was clipped by 1 base and J by 11 bases; unmatched bases: 3. CDR1 is SGHAT and CDR2 is FQNNGV in the germline V gene. The CDR3 covers 13 residues. The CDR3 region is CASSLVRTGKLFF. The CDR3 DNA follows: TGTGCCAGCAGCTTAGTTAGGACAGGGAAACTGTTTTTT.

The rearrangement uses TRBV7-2 and TRBJ1-1; 8 positions match TRBD1. V shed 6 bases, J shed 4 bases, and the junction held 7 bases outside the gene matches. There are 14 residues in the CDR3. Germline V CDR1 and CDR2: SGHTA, FQGNSA. CDR3 coding DNA: TGTGCCAGCAGAACGACAGGGGTAAGCACTGAAGCTTTCTTT. The encoded protein is CASRTTGVSTEAFF.

V usage is TRBV9 and J usage is TRBJ1-1; 7 bases agree with TRBD1. The V gene's germline CDR1 is SGDLS and CDR2 YYNGEE. The CDR3 is 13 amino acids. The junction had 1 base not matched to a gene; V was cut back by 0 bases and J by 5 bases. The DNA of the CDR3 is TGTGCCAGCAGCGTAGCACAGGGGACTGAAGCTTTCTTT. This codes for CASSVAQGTEAFF.